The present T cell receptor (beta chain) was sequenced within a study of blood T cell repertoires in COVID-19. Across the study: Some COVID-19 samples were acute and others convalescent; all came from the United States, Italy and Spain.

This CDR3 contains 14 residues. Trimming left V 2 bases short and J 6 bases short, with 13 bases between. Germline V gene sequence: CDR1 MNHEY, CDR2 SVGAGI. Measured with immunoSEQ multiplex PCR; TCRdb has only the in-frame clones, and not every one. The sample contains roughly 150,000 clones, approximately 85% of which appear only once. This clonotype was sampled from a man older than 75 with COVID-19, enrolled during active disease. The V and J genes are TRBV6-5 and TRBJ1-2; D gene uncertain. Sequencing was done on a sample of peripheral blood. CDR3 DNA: TGTGCCAGCAGTTACCGGGGTGACGGGGATGGCTACACCTTC. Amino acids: CASSYRGDGDGYTF.